The 11 T cell receptor beta chains below were found in one sample sequenced in a study of blood T cells in healthy people across ages. A second roughly 7 to 12 cycle PCR used barcoded and J-beta primers. MiXCR, applied by TCRdb to the 5' RACE reads, yields one record per CDR3 protein. Of 780,000 or so distinct CDR3 sequences listed, roughly 50% are singletons. Sample: blood. These receptors all come from a man aged 40-50 years in good health.

Written as DNA, the CDR3 is TGTGCCAGCAGTTTAGGGGAGGGGTTCTACGAGCAGTACTTC. This codes for CASSLGEGFYEQYF. The V call is TRBV28, the J call TRBJ2-7, with 7 bases matching TRBD2. The germline CDR1 and CDR2 sequences are MDHEN and SYDVKM. The CDR3 spans 14 residues. Trimming removed 2 bases from V and 3 bases from J; junction bases left unmatched: 4. The full variable domain, completed using reference TRBV28 and TRBJ2-7, is DVKVTQSSRYLVKRTGEKVFLECVQDMDHENMFWYRQDPGLGLRLIYFSYDVKMKEKGDIPEGYSVSREKKERFSLILESASTNQTSMYLCASSLGEGFYEQYFGPGTRLTVT.

The chain combines TRBV5-4 with TRBJ2-7, with TRBD2 matching over 7 bases. The CDR3 length is 17 residues. V was clipped by 4 bases and J by 0 bases; unmatched bases: 13. The germline V gene has CDR1 SGHNT and CDR2 YYREEE (reference sequence). The CDR3: CASSPKVGGRSSYEQYF. The CDR3 nucleotides are TGTGCCAGCAGCCCGAAGGTGGGCGGGAGAAGCTCCTACGAGCAGTACTTC.

The V gene is TRBV7-9, the J gene TRBJ2-5; 7 nucleotides agree with TRBD1. J lost 4 bases, V lost 2 bases, and 7 bases had no gene match. Germline V gene data show CDR1 as SEHNR and CDR2 as FQNEAQ (reference sequence). The CDR3 length is 15 residues. CDR3 coding DNA: TGTGCCAGCAGCTTATCAGACAGGGCTCGAGAGACCCAGTACTTC. It codes for CASSLSDRARETQYF.

V usage is TRBV4-2 and J usage is TRBJ2-7, with D possibly being TRBD1 or TRBD2 (5 bases each). V was clipped by 5 bases and J by 6 bases, with 17 bases between them. Germline values: CDR1 LGHNA, CDR2 YNFKEQ. This CDR3 contains 14 residues. The CDR3 DNA is TGTGCCAGCAGCATAACCGGGACCCCCTCCGAGCAGTACTTC. This gives the protein CASSITGTPSEQYF.

The chain recombines TRBV29-1 with TRBJ2-7; D may be TRBD1 (7 bases). The V end was cut by 2 bases, the J end by 3 bases, with 11 bases between. The CDR3 contains 13 residues. The germline V gene encodes CDR1 SQVTM and CDR2 ANQGSEA. CDR3 amino acids: CSVERGTDYEQYF. Written as DNA, the CDR3 is TGCAGCGTTGAACGGGGGACAGACTACGAGCAGTACTTC.

V is TRBV15 and J is TRBJ2-1; D not resolved. The CDR3 spans 13 residues. Germline lookup yields CDR1 LNHNV and CDR2 YYDKDF (reference sequence). V was pared by 0 bases and J by 5 bases, with 5 bases between. The CDR3 sequence is CATSRDGDNEQFF. The CDR3 DNA reads as TGTGCCACCAGCAGAGACGGAGACAATGAGCAGTTCTTC. The full variable domain, in which reference TRBV15 and TRBJ2-1 provide the parts outside the CDR3, is DAMVIQNPRYQVTQFGKPVTLSCSQTLNHNVMYWYQQKSSQAPKLLFHYYDKDFNNEADTPDNFQSRRPNTSFCFLDIRSPGLGDTAMYLCATSRDGDNEQFFGPGTRLTVL.

This clonotype was seen a few times. The rearrangement links TRBV27 to TRBJ2-7; TRBD2 agrees at 8 bases. The CDR3 covers 16 residues. CDR1 and CDR2 (germline): MNHEY, SMNVEV (reference sequence). Trimming took 0 bases from V and 4 from J; bases not matched to a gene: 8. CDR3 region: CASSLSHSAGGYEQYF. For the CDR3, the DNA is TGTGCCAGCAGTTTATCCCATAGCGCGGGGGGATACGAGCAGTACTTC.

This clonotype was seen a single time. In DNA, the CDR3 is TGTGCCAGCAGTCCCCCCCACAGTTTTATCTATGGCTACACCTTC. It codes for CASSPPHSFIYGYTF. The rearrangement links TRBV28 to TRBJ1-2; D ambiguous. The CDR3 has 15 amino acids. Trimming pared 5 bases from V and 4 bases from J, leaving 17 bases between. Germline CDR1 reads MDHEN; CDR2 reads SYDVKM.

This chain uses TRBV5-4 with TRBJ2-5; tentatively, D is TRBD2 (5 bases). Germline CDR1 and CDR2: SGHNT and YYREEE (reference sequence). The V gene lost 4 bases and the J gene lost 5 bases, with 21 bases spanning the gap. This CDR3 is 16 amino acids long. The CDR3 nucleotides read TGTGCCAGCAGCCTACCTGCAGAGGGCACGGGTGAGACCCAGTACTTC. Translation: CASSLPAEGTGETQYF.

V and J are TRBV29-1 and TRBJ2-5, with D unresolved. The closer fit of TRBJ2-7 to the DNA end suggests the J call may be wrong. Germline CDR1 and CDR2: SQVTM and ANQGSEA. This CDR3 comprises 15 residues. CDR3 nucleotides: TGCAGCGTTGTCCCGACCCCTCTTCGTTCCTACGAGCAGTACTTC. This encodes CSVVPTPLRSYEQYF.

The rearrangement uses TRBV27 and TRBJ2-1; a weak D match, TRBD1 (5 bases). The germline V gene has CDR1 MNHEY and CDR2 SMNVEV (reference sequence). The CDR3 loop spans 14 amino acids. Trimming took 8 bases from V and 0 from J, leaving 11 bases between them. The CDR3 region is CASAVGVSYNEQFF. Here the CDR3 DNA reads TGTGCCAGCGCAGTAGGGGTCTCCTACAATGAGCAGTTCTTC.